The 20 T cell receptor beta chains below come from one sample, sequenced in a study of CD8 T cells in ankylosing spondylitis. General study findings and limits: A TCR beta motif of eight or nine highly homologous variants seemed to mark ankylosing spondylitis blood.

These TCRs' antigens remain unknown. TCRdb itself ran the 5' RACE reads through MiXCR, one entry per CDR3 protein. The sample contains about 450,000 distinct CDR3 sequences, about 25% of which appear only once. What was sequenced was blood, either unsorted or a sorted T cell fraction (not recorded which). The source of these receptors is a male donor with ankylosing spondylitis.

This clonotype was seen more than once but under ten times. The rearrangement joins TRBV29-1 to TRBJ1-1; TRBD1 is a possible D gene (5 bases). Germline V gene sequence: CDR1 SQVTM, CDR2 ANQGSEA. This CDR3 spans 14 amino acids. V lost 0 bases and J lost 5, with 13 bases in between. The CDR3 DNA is TGCAGCGTTGAAGATCGCCGGGGGGAAACTGAAGCTTTCTTT. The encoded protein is CSVEDRRGETEAFF.

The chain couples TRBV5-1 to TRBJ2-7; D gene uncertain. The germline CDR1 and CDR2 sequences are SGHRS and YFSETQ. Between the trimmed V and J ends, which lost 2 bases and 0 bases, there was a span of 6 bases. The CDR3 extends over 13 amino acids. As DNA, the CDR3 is TGCGCCAGCAGCTTTCAGCTCTCCTACGAGCAGTACTTC. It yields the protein CASSFQLSYEQYF.

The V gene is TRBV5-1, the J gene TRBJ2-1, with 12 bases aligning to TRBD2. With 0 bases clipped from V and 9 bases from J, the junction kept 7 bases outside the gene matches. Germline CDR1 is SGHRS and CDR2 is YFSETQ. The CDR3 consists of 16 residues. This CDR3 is CASSLEASGRAGEQFF. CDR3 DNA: TGCGCCAGCAGCTTGGAGGCTAGCGGGAGGGCCGGTGAGCAGTTCTTC.

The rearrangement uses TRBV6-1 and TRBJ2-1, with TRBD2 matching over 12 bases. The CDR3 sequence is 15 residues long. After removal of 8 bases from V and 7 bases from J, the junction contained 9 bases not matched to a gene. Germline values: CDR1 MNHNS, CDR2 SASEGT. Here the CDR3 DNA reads TGTGCCAGCCTTCTAGCGGGAGGGCTCGGTAATGAGCAGTTCTTC. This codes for CASLLAGGLGNEQFF.

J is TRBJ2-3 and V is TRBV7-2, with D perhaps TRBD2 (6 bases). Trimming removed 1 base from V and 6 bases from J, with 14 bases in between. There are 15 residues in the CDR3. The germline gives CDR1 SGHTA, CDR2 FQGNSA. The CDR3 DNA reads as TGTGCCAGCAGCTTAGGCGGGACCATCAGTGATACGCAGTATTTT. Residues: CASSLGGTISDTQYF.

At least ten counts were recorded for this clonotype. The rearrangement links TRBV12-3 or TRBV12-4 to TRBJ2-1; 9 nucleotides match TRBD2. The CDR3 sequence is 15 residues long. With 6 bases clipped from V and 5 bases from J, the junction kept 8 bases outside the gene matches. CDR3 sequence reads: CASSLTSGLNNEQFF. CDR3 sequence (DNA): TGTGCCAGCAGCTTGACTAGCGGCCTAAACAATGAGCAGTTCTTC.

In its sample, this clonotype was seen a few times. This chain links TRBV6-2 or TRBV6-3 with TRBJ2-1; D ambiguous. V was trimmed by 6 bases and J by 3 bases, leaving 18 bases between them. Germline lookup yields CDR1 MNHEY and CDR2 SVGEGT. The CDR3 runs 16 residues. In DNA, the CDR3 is TGTGCCAGCAGCATCAGACCCACAAGACTCTACAATGAGCAGTTCTTC. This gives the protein CASSIRPTRLYNEQFF.

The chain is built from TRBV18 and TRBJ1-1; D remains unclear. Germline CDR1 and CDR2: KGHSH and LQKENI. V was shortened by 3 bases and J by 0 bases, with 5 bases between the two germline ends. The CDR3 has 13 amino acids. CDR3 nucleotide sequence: TGTGCCAGCTCACCCTATCTGAACACTGAAGCTTTCTTT. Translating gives CASSPYLNTEAFF.

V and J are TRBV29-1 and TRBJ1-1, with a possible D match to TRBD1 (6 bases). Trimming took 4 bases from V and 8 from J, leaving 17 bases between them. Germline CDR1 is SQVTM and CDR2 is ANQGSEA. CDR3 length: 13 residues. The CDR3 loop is CSVGVGGLSEAFF. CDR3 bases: TGCAGCGTTGGGGTCGGGGGGCTTTCGGAAGCTTTCTTT.

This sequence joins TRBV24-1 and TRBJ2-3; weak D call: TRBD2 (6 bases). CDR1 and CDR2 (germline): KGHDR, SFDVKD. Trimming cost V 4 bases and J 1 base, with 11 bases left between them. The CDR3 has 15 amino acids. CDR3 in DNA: TGTGCCACCAGTGAACTAGCAGAGGGCACAGATACGCAGTATTTT. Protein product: CATSELAEGTDTQYF.

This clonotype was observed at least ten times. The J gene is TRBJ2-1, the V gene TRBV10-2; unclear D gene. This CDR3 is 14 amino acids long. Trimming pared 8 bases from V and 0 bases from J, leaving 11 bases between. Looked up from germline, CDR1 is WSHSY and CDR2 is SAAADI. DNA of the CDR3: TGCGCCAGCCAGGACGGAAGCTCCTACAATGAGCAGTTCTTC. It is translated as CASQDGSSYNEQFF.

CDR3 region: CSVEVYGGRAGGELFF. Here the CDR3 DNA reads TGCAGCGTTGAGGTTTACGGCGGGAGGGCCGGCGGGGAGCTGTTTTTT. This chain uses TRBV29-1 with TRBJ2-2; 9 bases map to TRBD2. J gave up 7 bases and V 3 bases, and 12 bases lay outside the gene matches. The CDR3 is 16 amino acids. CDR1 and CDR2 from the germline V gene are SQVTM and ANQGSEA.

The CDR3 DNA is TGTGCCAGCAACTTAGCAGGGAGCCTTGAGGTAGATACGCAGTATTTT. This codes for CASNLAGSLEVDTQYF. The V call is TRBV5-6, the J call TRBJ2-3; D is possibly TRBD1 or TRBD2 (5 bases each). Between the trimmed V and J ends, which lost 6 bases and 5 bases, there was a span of 22 bases. The germline V gene encodes CDR1 SGHDT and CDR2 YYEEEE. This CDR3 is built from 16 residues.

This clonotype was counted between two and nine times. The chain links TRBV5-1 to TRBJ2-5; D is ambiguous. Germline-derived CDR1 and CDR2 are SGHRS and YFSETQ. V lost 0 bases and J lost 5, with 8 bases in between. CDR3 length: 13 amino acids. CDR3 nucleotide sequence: TGCGCCAGCAGCTTGGACGTGGTTGAGACCCAGTACTTC. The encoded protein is CASSLDVVETQYF.

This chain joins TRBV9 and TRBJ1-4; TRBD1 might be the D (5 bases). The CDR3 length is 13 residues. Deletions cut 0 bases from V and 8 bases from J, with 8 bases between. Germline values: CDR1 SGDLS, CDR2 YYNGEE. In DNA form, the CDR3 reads TGTGCCAGCAGCGTAGCAGGGCAGGAAAAACTGTTTTTT. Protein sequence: CASSVAGQEKLFF.

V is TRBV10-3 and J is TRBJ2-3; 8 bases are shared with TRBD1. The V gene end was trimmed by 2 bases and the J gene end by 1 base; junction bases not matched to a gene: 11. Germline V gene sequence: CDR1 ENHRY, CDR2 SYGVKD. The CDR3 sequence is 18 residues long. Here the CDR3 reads CAISEQALIQGGTDTQYF. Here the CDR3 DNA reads TGTGCCATCAGTGAGCAGGCCCTTATACAGGGGGGCACAGATACGCAGTATTTT.

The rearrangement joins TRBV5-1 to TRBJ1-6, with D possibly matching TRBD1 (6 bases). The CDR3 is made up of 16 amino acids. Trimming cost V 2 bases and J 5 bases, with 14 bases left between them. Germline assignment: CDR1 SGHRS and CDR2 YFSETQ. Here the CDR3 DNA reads TGCGCCAGCAGCTTTCTAGCGGGGGCGGATAATTCACCCCTCCACTTT. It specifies CASSFLAGADNSPLHF.

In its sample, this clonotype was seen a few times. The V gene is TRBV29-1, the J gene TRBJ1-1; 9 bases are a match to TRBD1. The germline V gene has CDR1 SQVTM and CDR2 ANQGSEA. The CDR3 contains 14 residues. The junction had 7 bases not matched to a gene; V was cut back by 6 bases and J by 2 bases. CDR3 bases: TGCAGCGTCTCCAGGACAGGGGTTAACACTGAAGCTTTCTTT. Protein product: CSVSRTGVNTEAFF.

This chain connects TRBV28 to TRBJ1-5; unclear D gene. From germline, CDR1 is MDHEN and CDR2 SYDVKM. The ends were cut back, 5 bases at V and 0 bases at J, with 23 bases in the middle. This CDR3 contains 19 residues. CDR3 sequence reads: CASSRNPRIGGYSNQPQHF. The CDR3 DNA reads TGTGCCAGCAGTCGTAACCCGCGGATTGGTGGCTATAGCAATCAGCCCCAGCATTTT. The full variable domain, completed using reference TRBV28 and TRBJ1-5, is DVKVTQSSRYLVKRTGEKVFLECVQDMDHENMFWYRQDPGLGLRLIYFSYDVKMKEKGDIPEGYSVSREKKERFSLILESASTNQTSMYLCASSRNPRIGGYSNQPQHFGDGTRLSIL.

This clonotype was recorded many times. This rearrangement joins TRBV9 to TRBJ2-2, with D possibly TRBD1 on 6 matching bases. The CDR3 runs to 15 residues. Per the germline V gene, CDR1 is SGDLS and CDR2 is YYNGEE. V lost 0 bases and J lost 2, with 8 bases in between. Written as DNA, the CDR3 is TGTGCCAGCAGCGTAGTGGACAGTAACACCGGGGAGCTGTTTTTT. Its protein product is CASSVVDSNTGELFF.